This entry describes one T cell receptor (beta chain). Antigen specificity is unknown. The same CDR3 also results from other DNA sequences found in this sample. Germline V gene lookup returns CDR1 SGHRS and CDR2 YFSETQ. V was trimmed by 4 bases and J by 3 bases, leaving 3 bases between them. This CDR3 has 11 amino acids. Adult Caucasians living in Nashville, Tennessee made up all of the donors. The data derive from a study of shared clonotypes between healthy human individuals. Study at large: Donors had three CD4 naive, three CD4 memory, two CD8 naive and one CD8 memory plate apiece. The study's findings and limits: Clonotype sharing among donors likely depends on sequencing depth.

Clones were read by immunoSEQ multiplex PCR, and TCRdb kept only the in-frame ones, dropping some. The sample includes about 1.5 million clones, over 95% seen only once; the top ten take approximately 1.1%. The clonotype comes from a man aged 30-40 years in good health. Sequencing used naive CD4+ T cells sorted from blood. Subset described: CD45RA+ positively selected. V gene TRBV5-1 combines with J gene TRBJ2-3, with unresolved D. The CDR3 nucleotides are TGCGCCAGCAGCCTTACAGATACGCAGTATTTT. It encodes CASSLTDTQYF.